One and the same sample provided the 12 T cell receptor beta chains below, sequenced in a study of blood T cell repertoires in COVID-19. The table came from immunoSEQ multiplex PCR; TCRdb's copy has only in-frame clones and leaves some out. The table lists 350,000 or so clones, roughly 87% of them singletons. Sequenced material: PBMCs or T cells enriched from blood (not recorded which). The receptors shown here come from a woman aged 30 to 39 who had recovered from COVID-19.

The chain is built from TRBV9 and TRBJ1-1; 9 bases are a match to TRBD1. The CDR3 sequence is 16 residues long. The V and J ends lost 1 base and 1 base, in that order; junction bases with no gene match: 5. Germline-derived CDR1 and CDR2 are SGDLS and YYNGEE. CDR3 sequence reads: CASSVLPGQGNTEAFF. The CDR3 DNA reads as TGTGCCAGCAGCGTACTTCCGGGACAGGGGAACACTGAAGCTTTCTTT.

The chain is built from TRBV7-9 and TRBJ1-1, with TRBD1 as a possible D gene (5 bases). Germline lookup yields CDR1 SEHNR and CDR2 FQNEAQ (reference sequence). V lost 6 bases, J lost 1 base, and 15 bases lay in between. There are 15 residues in the CDR3. The CDR3 loop reads CASSLQGRKNTEAFF. For the CDR3, the DNA is TGTGCCAGCAGTCTTCAGGGTAGGAAGAACACTGAAGCTTTCTTT.

This chain joins TRBV3-1 (or the pseudogene TRBV3-2) and TRBJ2-5, with a weak D call TRBD2 (7 bases). With 1 base removed from V and 5 bases from J, the gap between germline ends came to 14 bases. Germline V gene data show CDR1 as LGHDT and CDR2 as YNNKEL (reference sequence). CDR3 length equals 15 residues. In nucleotides, the CDR3 is TGTGCCAGCAGCCAAGCGTGGGGGGGCGCTGAGACCCAGTACTTC. Translation gives CASSQAWGGAETQYF.

The chain couples TRBV19 to TRBJ1-1, with 7 positions matching TRBD1. CDR3 length: 16 amino acids. J gave up 0 bases and V 0 bases, and 4 bases lay outside the gene matches. The germline gives CDR1 LNHDA, CDR2 SQIVND (reference sequence). CDR3: CASSIDAGGMNTEAFF. The DNA for the CDR3 is TGTGCCAGTAGTATAGATGCAGGGGGTATGAACACTGAAGCTTTCTTT.

The chain links TRBV11-3 to TRBJ2-5; D perhaps matches TRBD1 (5 bases). V was cut by 0 bases and J by 5 bases, with 7 bases left in between. Germline CDR1 is SGHNT and CDR2 is YENEEA. This CDR3 has 13 residues. In DNA, the CDR3 is TGTGCCAGCAGCTTAGATAGGGGTGAGACCCAGTACTTC. It encodes CASSLDRGETQYF.

J is TRBJ2-3 and V is TRBV9, with TRBD2 matching 11 bases. Germline values: CDR1 SGDLS, CDR2 YYNGEE. The CDR3 length is 16 residues. Trimming took 3 bases from V and 4 from J; bases not matched to a gene: 7. CDR3 nucleotide sequence: TGTGCCAGCAGCGATTTAGCGGGGGGGCTCGCAGATACGCAGTATTTT. Translation: CASSDLAGGLADTQYF.

This clone was recorded once. The chain joins TRBV5-1 to TRBJ2-5; tentative D call: TRBD1 (5 bases). The V gene lost 5 bases and the J gene lost 5 bases, with 16 bases spanning the gap. CDR1 and CDR2 (germline): SGHRS, YFSETQ. CDR3 size: 14 residues. This CDR3 reads CASRTHPAGETQYF. The CDR3 DNA sequence: TGCGCCAGCAGGACCCATCCGGCAGGGGAGACCCAGTACTTC.

The chain is built from TRBV19 and TRBJ2-1, with TRBD2 identical over 9 bases. Germline V gene data show CDR1 as LNHDA and CDR2 as SQIVND (reference sequence). The CDR3 runs 16 residues. The V and J ends lost 5 bases and 6 bases, in that order; junction bases with no gene match: 11. The CDR3 DNA reads as TGTGCCAGTAGTGCCCCCCACGCGGGGGGGGCCAATGAGCAGTTCTTC. Translated, it gives CASSAPHAGGANEQFF.

The chain combines TRBV5-6 with TRBJ1-2; D uncertain. The CDR3 totals 14 residues. The V end was cut by 0 bases, the J end by 4 bases, with 10 bases between. CDR1 and CDR2 from the germline V gene are SGHDT and YYEEEE. The CDR3 is CASSLGGSFYGYTF. For the CDR3, the DNA is TGTGCCAGCAGCTTGGGAGGCAGCTTCTATGGCTACACCTTC.

J is TRBJ1-1 and V is TRBV5-1; 10 bases match TRBD1. The CDR3 length is 16 residues. J lost 1 base, V lost 3 bases, and 6 bases had no gene match. Germline assignment: CDR1 SGHRS and CDR2 YFSETQ. In DNA form, the CDR3 reads TGCGCCAGCAGCTACTCCCGGGACAGGGGGAACACTGAAGCTTTCTTT. Its translation: CASSYSRDRGNTEAFF.

V usage is TRBV9 and J usage is TRBJ1-3, with TRBD1 identical over 9 bases. In germline, CDR1 is SGDLS, CDR2 YYNGEE. The CDR3 runs 17 residues. Losses at the gene ends were 0 bases for V and 1 base for J; bases not matched to a gene: 5. CDR3 loop: CASSVGGQGRSGNTIYF. CDR3 DNA: TGTGCCAGCAGCGTAGGGGGACAGGGAAGGTCTGGAAACACCATATATTTT. Filled out from reference TRBV9 and TRBJ1-3, the complete variable domain reads DSGVTQTPKHLITATGQRVTLRCSPRSGDLSVYWYQQSLDQGLQFLIQYYNGEERAKGNILERFSAQQFPDLHSELNLSSLELGDSALYFCASSVGGQGRSGNTIYFGEGSWLTVV.

This clone was recorded once. CDR3 protein: CAAWRGGTDTQYF. Written as DNA, the CDR3 is TGTGCCGCCTGGCGGGGAGGAACAGATACGCAGTATTTT. The V call is TRBV7-9, the J call TRBJ2-3; D is perhaps TRBD2 (6 bases). CDR3 length: 13 residues. V was pared by 11 bases and J by 3 bases, with 15 bases between. Germline CDR1 is SEHNR and CDR2 is FQNEAQ (reference sequence).